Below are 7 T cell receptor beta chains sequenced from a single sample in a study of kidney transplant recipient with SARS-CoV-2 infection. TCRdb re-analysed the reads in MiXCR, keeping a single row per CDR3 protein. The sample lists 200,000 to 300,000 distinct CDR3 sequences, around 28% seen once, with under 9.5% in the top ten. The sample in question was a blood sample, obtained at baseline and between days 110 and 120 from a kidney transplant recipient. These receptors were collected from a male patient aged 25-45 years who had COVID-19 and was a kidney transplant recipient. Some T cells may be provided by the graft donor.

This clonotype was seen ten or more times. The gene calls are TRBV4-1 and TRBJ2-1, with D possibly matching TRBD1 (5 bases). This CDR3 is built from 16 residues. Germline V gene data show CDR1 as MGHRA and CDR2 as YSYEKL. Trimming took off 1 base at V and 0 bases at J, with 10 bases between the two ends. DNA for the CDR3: TGCGCCAGCAGCCAAGTGGACATCCTCTCCTACAATGAGCAGTTCTTC. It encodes CASSQVDILSYNEQFF.

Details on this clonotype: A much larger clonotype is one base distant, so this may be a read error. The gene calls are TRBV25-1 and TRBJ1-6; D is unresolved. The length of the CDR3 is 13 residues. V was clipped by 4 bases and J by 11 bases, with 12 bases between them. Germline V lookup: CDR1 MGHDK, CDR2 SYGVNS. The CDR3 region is CASSGAQYAPLHF. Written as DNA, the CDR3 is TGTGCCAGCAGTGGCGCCCAATATGCACCCCTCCACTTT.

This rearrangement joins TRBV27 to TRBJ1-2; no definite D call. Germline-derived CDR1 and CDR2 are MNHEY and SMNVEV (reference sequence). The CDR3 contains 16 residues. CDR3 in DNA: TGTGGCAGTAGTTTAGGTGATAGCCGAAAGACCTATGGCTACACCTTC. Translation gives CGSSLGDSRKTYGYTF.

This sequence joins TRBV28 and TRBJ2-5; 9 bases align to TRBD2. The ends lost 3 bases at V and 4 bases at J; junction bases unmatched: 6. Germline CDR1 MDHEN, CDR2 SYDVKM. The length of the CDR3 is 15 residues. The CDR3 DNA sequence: TGTGCCAGCAGTTTCGCGGGAGGGCCGGGAGAGACCCAGTACTTC. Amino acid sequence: CASSFAGGPGETQYF.

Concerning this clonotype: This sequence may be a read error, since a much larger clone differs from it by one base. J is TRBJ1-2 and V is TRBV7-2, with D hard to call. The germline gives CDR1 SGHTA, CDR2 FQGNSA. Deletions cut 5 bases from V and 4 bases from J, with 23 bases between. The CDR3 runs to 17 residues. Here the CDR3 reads CASSGYARDGKAYGYTF. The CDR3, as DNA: TGTGCCAGCAGCGGGTATGCCAGAGACGGAAAGGCCTATGGCTACACCTTC.

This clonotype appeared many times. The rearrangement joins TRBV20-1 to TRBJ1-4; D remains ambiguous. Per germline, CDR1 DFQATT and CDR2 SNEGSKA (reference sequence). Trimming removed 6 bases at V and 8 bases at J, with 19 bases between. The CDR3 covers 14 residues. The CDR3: CSARILAPGEKLFF. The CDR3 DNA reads TGCAGTGCCCGAATTCTAGCTCCTGGGGAAAAACTGTTTTTT.

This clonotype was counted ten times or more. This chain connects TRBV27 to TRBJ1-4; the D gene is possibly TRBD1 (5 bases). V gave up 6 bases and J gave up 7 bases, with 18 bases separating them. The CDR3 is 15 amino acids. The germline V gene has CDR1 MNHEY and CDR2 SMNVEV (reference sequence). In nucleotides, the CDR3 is TGTGCCAGCAGCCAGGGACCTTTATATGGTGAAAAACTGTTTTTT. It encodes CASSQGPLYGEKLFF.